This entry features one TCR beta chain sequence. Antigen unknown. This record belongs to a study of post-analysis software for immune sequencing data. Study results and limitations: When patients were compared with controls, 5 or 6 TRBV segments were more frequent, TRBV5-6, TRBV5-1 and TRBV20-1 among them.

The V and J ends lost 1 base and 6 bases respectively, with 10 bases between them. Germline CDR1 and CDR2: LGHDT and YNNKEL (reference sequence). This CDR3 region has 14 residues. TCR beta cDNA libraries had unique molecular identifiers. TCRdb reanalysed the PCR reads using MiXCR and keeps one entry per CDR3 protein. The data contain 750,000 to 950,000 distinct CDR3 sequences, roughly 50% of them singletons. The clonotype originates from a girl between 5 and 17 years old with multiple sclerosis. The sequencing sample was made of blood. This chain uses TRBV3-1 with TRBJ2-1; D unresolved. The CDR3 bases are TGTGCCAGCAGCCAAGTAGGAGAATTCAATGAGCAGTTCTTC. The encoded protein is CASSQVGEFNEQFF.